The entry below gives a single TCR beta chain sequence along with its context. Its antigen is not known. This entry comes from a study of vaccination effects on CD4 cells after COVID-19. Study-wide findings and caveats: Few convalescent patients and no early post-infection timepoints were included in the study.

An approximately ten-day culture period preceded the isolation of CD4+ T cells. Researchers swapped half the medium for IL-2 medium on both days 3 and 7. Data came from immunoSEQ multiplex PCR; TCRdb stores just in-frame clones and leaves some out. The profile shows 45,000 to 60,000 clones, 60% to 85% of them singletons. Trimming removed 2 bases at V and 4 bases at J, with 17 bases between. This CDR3 region has 16 residues. CDR1 is ENHRY, CDR2 SYGVKD, per germline. This TCR was recovered from a human donor who received a COVID-19 vaccine. V usage is TRBV10-3 and J usage is TRBJ1-2, with no clear D. The sequencing used CD4+ T cells from PBMCs cultured without peptide, collected before COVID-19 vaccination. The CDR3 nucleotides read TGTGCCATCAGTGAGCGGAACTTGGGTGAGAGCTATGGCTACACCTTC. Its protein is CAISERNLGESYGYTF.